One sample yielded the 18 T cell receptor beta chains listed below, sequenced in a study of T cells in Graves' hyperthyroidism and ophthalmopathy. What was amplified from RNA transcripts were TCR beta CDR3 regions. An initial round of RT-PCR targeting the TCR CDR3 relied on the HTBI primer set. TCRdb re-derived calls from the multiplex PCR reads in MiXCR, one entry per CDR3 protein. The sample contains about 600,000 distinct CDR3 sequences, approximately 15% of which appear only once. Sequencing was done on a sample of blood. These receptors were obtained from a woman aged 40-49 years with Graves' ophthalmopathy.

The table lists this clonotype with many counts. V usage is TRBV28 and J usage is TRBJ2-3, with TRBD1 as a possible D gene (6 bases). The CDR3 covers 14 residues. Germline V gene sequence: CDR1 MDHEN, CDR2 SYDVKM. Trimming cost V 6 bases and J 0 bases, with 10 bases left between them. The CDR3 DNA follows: TGTGCCAGCAGGACAGGTTATAGCACAGATACGCAGTATTTT. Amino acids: CASRTGYSTDTQYF.

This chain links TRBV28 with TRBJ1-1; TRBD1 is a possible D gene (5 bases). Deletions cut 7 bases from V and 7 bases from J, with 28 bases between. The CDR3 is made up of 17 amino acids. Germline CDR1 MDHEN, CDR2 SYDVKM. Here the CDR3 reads CASTLITDDQGGVEAFF. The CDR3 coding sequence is TGTGCCAGCACCCTTATTACCGACGATCAGGGTGGAGTTGAAGCTTTCTTT.

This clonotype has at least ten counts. The CDR3 DNA follows: TGCGCCAGCAGCTGGGGCCAAGGCGGTGAGCAGTTCTTC. Translated: CASSWGQGGEQFF. This rearrangement joins TRBV5-1 to TRBJ2-1; weak D call: TRBD1 (5 bases). CDR1 and CDR2 (germline): SGHRS, YFSETQ. This CDR3 has 13 residues. Between the trimmed V and J ends, which lost 3 bases and 9 bases, there was a span of 13 bases.

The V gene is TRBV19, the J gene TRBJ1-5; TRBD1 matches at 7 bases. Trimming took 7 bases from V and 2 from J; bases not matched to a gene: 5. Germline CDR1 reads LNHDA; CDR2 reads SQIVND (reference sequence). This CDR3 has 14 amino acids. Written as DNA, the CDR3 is TGTGCCAGTAAAGACAGGGTTGGCAATCAGCCCCAGCATTTT. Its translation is CASKDRVGNQPQHF.

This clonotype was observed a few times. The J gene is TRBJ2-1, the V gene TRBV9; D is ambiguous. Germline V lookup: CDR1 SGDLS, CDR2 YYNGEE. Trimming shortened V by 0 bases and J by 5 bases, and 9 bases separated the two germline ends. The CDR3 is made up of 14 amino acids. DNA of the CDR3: TGTGCCAGCAGCGTAGCTATTGGGAACAATGAGCAGTTCTTC. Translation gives CASSVAIGNNEQFF.

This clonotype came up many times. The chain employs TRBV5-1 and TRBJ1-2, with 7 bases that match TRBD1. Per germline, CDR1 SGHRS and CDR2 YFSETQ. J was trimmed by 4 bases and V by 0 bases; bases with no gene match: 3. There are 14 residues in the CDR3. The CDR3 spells CASSLEQGTYGYTF. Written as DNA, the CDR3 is TGCGCCAGCAGCTTGGAACAGGGGACCTATGGCTACACCTTC.

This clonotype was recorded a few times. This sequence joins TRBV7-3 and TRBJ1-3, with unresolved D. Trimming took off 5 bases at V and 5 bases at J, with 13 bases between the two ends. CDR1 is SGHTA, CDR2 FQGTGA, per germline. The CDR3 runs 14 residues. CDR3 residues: CASSPPVGRNTIYF. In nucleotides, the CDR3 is TGTGCCAGCAGCCCCCCGGTCGGACGAAACACCATATATTTT.

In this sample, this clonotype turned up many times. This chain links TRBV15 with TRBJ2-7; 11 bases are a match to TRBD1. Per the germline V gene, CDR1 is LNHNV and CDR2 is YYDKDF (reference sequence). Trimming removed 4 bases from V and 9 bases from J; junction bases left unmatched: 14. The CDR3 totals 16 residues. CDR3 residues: CATSIGTGGRLNRQYF. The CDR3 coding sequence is TGTGCCACCAGCATCGGGACAGGGGGGCGTCTTAATCGGCAGTACTTC.

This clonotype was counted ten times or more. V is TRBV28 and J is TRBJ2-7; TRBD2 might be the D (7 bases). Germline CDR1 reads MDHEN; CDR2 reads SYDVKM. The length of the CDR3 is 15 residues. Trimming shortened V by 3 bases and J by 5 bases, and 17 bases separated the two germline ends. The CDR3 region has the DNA TGTGCCAGCAGTTTCCCCGGGGGGCGCTTAGACGAGCAGTACTTC. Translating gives CASSFPGGRLDEQYF.

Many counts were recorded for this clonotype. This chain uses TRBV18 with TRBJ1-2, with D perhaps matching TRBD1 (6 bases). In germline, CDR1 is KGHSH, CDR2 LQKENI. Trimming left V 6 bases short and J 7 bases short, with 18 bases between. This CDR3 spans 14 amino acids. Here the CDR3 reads CASSQWDNPGGYTF. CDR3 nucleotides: TGTGCCAGCTCCCAGTGGGACAACCCCGGTGGCTACACCTTC.

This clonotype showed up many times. The CDR3 here is CASSPGQAGGNTIYF. CDR3 bases: TGTGCCAGCTCACCGGGGCAGGCTGGTGGAAACACCATATATTTT. The rearrangement joins TRBV18 to TRBJ1-3; D might be TRBD1 (5 bases). The CDR3 has 15 residues. Germline V lookup: CDR1 KGHSH, CDR2 LQKENI. Trimming took off 3 bases at V and 3 bases at J, with 12 bases between the two ends.

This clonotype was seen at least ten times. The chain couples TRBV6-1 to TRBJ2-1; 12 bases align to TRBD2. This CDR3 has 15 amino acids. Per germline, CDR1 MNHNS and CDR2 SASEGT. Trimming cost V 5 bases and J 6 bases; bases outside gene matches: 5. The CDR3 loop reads CASSSTSGRINEQFF. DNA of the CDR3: TGTGCCAGCAGTTCAACTAGCGGGAGGATCAATGAGCAGTTCTTC.

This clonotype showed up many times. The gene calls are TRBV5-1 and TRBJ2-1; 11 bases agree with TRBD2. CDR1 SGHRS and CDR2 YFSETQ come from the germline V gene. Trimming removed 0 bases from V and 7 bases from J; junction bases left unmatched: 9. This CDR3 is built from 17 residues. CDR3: CASSLAGLAGGSNEQFF. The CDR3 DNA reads TGCGCCAGCAGCTTGGCCGGCCTAGCGGGGGGTAGTAATGAGCAGTTCTTC.

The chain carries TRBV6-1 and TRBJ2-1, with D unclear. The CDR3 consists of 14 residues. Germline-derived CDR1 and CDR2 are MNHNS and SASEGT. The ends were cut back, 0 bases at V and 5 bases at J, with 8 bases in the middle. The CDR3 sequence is CASSEAYAHNEQFF. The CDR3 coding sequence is TGTGCCAGCAGTGAAGCGTACGCCCACAATGAGCAGTTCTTC.

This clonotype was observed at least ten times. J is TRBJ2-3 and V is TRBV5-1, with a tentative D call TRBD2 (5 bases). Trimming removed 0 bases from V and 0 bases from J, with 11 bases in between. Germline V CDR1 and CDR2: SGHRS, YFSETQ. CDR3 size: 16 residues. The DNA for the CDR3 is TGCGCCAGCAGCTTGGATGCGGGTAGGAGCACAGATACGCAGTATTTT. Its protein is CASSLDAGRSTDTQYF.

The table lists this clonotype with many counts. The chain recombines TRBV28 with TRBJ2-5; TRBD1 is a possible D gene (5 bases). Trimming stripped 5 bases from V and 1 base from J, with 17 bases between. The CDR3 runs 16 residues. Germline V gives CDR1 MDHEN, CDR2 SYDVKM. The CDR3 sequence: CASSPAGMGPQETQYF. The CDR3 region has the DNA TGTGCCAGCAGTCCGGCAGGGATGGGGCCCCAAGAGACCCAGTACTTC.

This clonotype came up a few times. CDR3: CSARGTSGTDTQYF. The DNA of the CDR3 is TGCAGTGCTAGAGGGACTAGCGGCACAGATACGCAGTATTTT. This chain connects TRBV20-1 to TRBJ2-3; TRBD2 matches 9 bases. J lost 1 base, V lost 1 base, and 0 bases had no gene match. The germline V gene encodes CDR1 DFQATT and CDR2 SNEGSKA (reference sequence). The CDR3 has 14 residues.

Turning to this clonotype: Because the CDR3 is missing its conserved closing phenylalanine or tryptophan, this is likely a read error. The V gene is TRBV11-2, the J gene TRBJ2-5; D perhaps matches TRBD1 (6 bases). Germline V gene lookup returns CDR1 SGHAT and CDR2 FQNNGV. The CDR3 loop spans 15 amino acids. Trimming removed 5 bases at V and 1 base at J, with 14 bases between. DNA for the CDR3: TGTGCCAGCAGCATAGTCAGGGGATCCCAAGAGACCCAGTACCTC. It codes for CASSIVRGSQETQYL.